One sample yielded the 17 T cell receptor beta chains listed below, sequenced in a study of T cell repertoires in cytomegalovirus infection. TCRdb re-analysed the reads in MiXCR, keeping a single row per CDR3 protein. The sample lists 650,000 to 900,000 distinct CDR3 sequences; approximately 30% were seen once. These receptors' antigens are unknown. Sequencing used cultured CD8+ T cells from PBMCs, obtained from culture after CMV antigen stimulation. The receptors stem from a human donor in good health (CMV status not recorded). Some clones in this sample may be carry-over from other donors' samples.

This clonotype came up a few times. This chain joins TRBV11-2 and TRBJ2-1; 11 bases match TRBD1. This CDR3 is 15 amino acids long. J gave up 6 bases and V 4 bases, and 5 bases lay outside the gene matches. Germline CDR1 is SGHAT and CDR2 is FQNNGV. CDR3 loop: CASSWTGGIVNEQFF. CDR3 nucleotides: TGTGCCAGCAGCTGGACAGGGGGCATTGTCAATGAGCAGTTCTTC.

The rearrangement joins TRBV7-8 to TRBJ2-5; 7 nucleotides match TRBD2. Germline V lookup: CDR1 SGHVS, CDR2 FQNEAQ. The ends lost 5 bases at V and 9 bases at J; junction bases unmatched: 3. The CDR3 runs 11 residues. CDR3 sequence reads: CASSPREAQYF. CDR3 in DNA: TGTGCCAGCAGCCCTCGGGAGGCCCAGTACTTC.

This clonotype was observed a few times. CDR3 nucleotide sequence: TGCGCCAGCAGCCGCGAAATAAGGGCAGGGGGGGACACTGAAGCTTTCTTT. It translates to CASSREIRAGGDTEAFF. The chain is built from TRBV4-3 and TRBJ1-1, with TRBD1 matching over 7 bases. Per germline, CDR1 LGHNA and CDR2 YSLEER. The CDR3 covers 17 residues. V lost 4 bases and J lost 3; bases outside the gene matches: 14.

The V and J genes are TRBV6-1 and TRBJ1-3, with D uncertain. The germline V and J ends were trimmed by 1 base and 2 bases, with 15 bases remaining between them. The CDR3 is 17 amino acids. The germline CDR1 and CDR2 sequences are MNHNS and SASEGT. Here the CDR3 DNA reads TGTGCCAGCAGTGAAGGAGGGCGACTGTACGCTGGAAACACCATATATTTT. Translation: CASSEGGRLYAGNTIYF.

Many counts were recorded for this clonotype. This sequence joins TRBV7-2 and TRBJ1-4; 7 bases map to TRBD1. Germline assignment: CDR1 SGHTA and CDR2 FQGNSA. This CDR3 region has 14 residues. The trim removed 4 bases at V and 5 bases at J, leaving 4 bases unmatched. The CDR3 bases are TGTGCCAGCAGCTCGACAGGGCAGAATGAAAAACTGTTTTTT. Translation gives CASSSTGQNEKLFF.

V is TRBV7-2 and J is TRBJ2-7; 7 bases are shared with TRBD1. Trimming at V came to 1 base and at J to 5 bases, leaving 8 bases not matched to a gene. Germline CDR1 reads SGHTA; CDR2 reads FQGNSA. This CDR3 has 15 amino acids. The CDR3 protein is CASSLGGQWAHEQYF. In nucleotides, the CDR3 is TGTGCCAGCAGCTTAGGGGGACAGTGGGCCCACGAGCAGTACTTC.

This clonotype has at least ten counts. The chain combines TRBV7-8 with TRBJ1-5; 7 nucleotides line up with TRBD1. CDR1 is SGHVS, CDR2 FQNEAQ, per germline. After removal of 0 bases from V and 0 bases from J, the junction contained 5 bases not matched to a gene. There are 17 residues in the CDR3. Here the CDR3 DNA reads TGTGCCAGCAGCTTAGCGGGGACAGAGGGTAGCAATCAGCCCCAGCATTTT. It yields the protein CASSLAGTEGSNQPQHF.

This clonotype has just one count. The chain employs TRBV7-2 and TRBJ2-7; possibly TRBD2 for D (5 bases). The V end was cut by 5 bases, the J end by 0 bases, with 14 bases between. Germline values: CDR1 SGHTA, CDR2 FQGNSA. The length of the CDR3 is 15 residues. CDR3 bases: TGTGCCAGCAGCCGGGAACGGAGCCTCTCCTACGAGCAGTACTTC. Its translation: CASSRERSLSYEQYF.

V is TRBV2 and J is TRBJ2-1; D uncertain. V shed 7 bases and J shed 10 bases, with 8 bases lying between them. Germline CDR1 reads SNHLY; CDR2 reads FYNNEI. CDR3 length: 10 amino acids. The CDR3 nucleotides read TGTGCCAGCATAAGTCGGGAGCAGTTCTTC. This gives the protein CASISREQFF.

V usage is TRBV7-8 and J usage is TRBJ2-7; 7 bases agree with TRBD1. The CDR3 totals 15 residues. Germline loops: CDR1 SGHVS, CDR2 FQNEAQ. V lost 0 bases, J lost 6 bases, and 8 bases stayed unmatched. The CDR3 DNA sequence: TGTGCCAGCAGCTTAGCCGGGACAGCCGTGGGCGAGCAGTACGTC. Encoded protein: CASSLAGTAVGEQYV.

This clonotype occurred a few times. The genes are TRBV28 and TRBJ1-4, with 8 positions matching TRBD1. CDR1 is MDHEN and CDR2 is SYDVKM in the germline V gene. The length of the CDR3 is 15 residues. V was pared by 6 bases and J by 8 bases, with 11 bases of the junction left unmatched. The CDR3 sequence: CASSLLRDRIEKLFF. DNA for the CDR3: TGTGCCAGCAGCCTACTCCGGGACAGGATAGAAAAACTGTTTTTT.

The chain links TRBV4-1 to TRBJ1-1; TRBD1 might be the D (5 bases). CDR1 is MGHRA, CDR2 YSYEKL, per germline. V was clipped by 5 bases and J by 4 bases, with 11 bases between them. This CDR3 is built from 13 residues. The CDR3 nucleotides read TGCGCCAGCAGCTGGGGCGAGGGCACTGAAGCTTTCTTT. It specifies CASSWGEGTEAFF.

This clonotype was picked up many times. This chain links TRBV7-6 with TRBJ2-1, with TRBD2 identical over 8 bases. This CDR3 comprises 17 residues. The germline CDR1 and CDR2 sequences are SGHVS and FNYEAQ. With V trimmed by 0 bases and J by 5 bases, 9 bases remained unmatched. DNA for the CDR3: TGTGCCAGCAGCTTAGCGTTGGCGGGGGGCCGGGACAATGAGCAGTTCTTC. Amino acid sequence: CASSLALAGGRDNEQFF.

This clonotype came up once. Germline and junction disagree at one end, which may indicate a read error. The chain joins TRBV4-1 to TRBJ2-1; tentatively, D is TRBD1 or TRBD2 (6 bases each). The CDR3 sequence is 16 residues long. Per germline, CDR1 MGHRA and CDR2 YSYEKL. This CDR3 is CANSPHGGGPNNEQFF. For the CDR3, the DNA is TGCGCCAACAGCCCCCATGGAGGGGGGCCCAACAATGAGCAGTTCTTC.

The chain has TRBV19 and TRBJ1-1; tentative D call: TRBD1 (5 bases). This CDR3 has 16 amino acids. Germline-derived CDR1 and CDR2 are LNHDA and SQIVND (reference sequence). Trimming took 5 bases from V and 0 from J, leaving 16 bases between them. The CDR3 loop reads CASSRRVDRMNTEAFF. DNA for the CDR3: TGTGCCAGTAGTCGCAGGGTCGATAGAATGAACACTGAAGCTTTCTTT. Supplemented by reference TRBV19 and TRBJ1-1, the full variable domain reads DGGITQSPKYLFRKEGQNVTLSCEQNLNHDAMYWYRQDPGQGLRLIYYSQIVNDFQKGDIAEGYSVSREKKESFPLTVTSAQKNPTAFYLCASSRRVDRMNTEAFFGQGTRLTVV.

The sample holds one count of this clonotype. Just one base apart from a much larger clone, this may be a read error. CDR3 residues: CASSEFSDRAPGTNVLTF. The CDR3 nucleotides are TGTGCCAGCAGTGAATTTTCAGACAGAGCCCCTGGGACCAACGTCCTGACTTTC. This chain links TRBV6-1 with TRBJ2-6; a weak D match, TRBD1 (5 bases). This CDR3 has 18 amino acids. Germline V gene sequence: CDR1 MNHNS, CDR2 SASEGT.

This clonotype was observed a single time. V gene TRBV14 combines with J gene TRBJ2-7; 7 bases are shared with TRBD1. There are 15 residues in the CDR3. CDR1 and CDR2 (germline): SGHDN, FVKESK. Germline trimming cut 1 base from V and 3 bases from J; bases unmatched to any gene: 6. For the CDR3, the DNA is TGTGCCAGCAGCCAAGGACAGGGTATTGGCTACGAGCAGTACTTC. It codes for CASSQGQGIGYEQYF.